The 10 T cell receptor beta chains reported below all come from one sample, sequenced in a study of blood T cell repertoires in COVID-19 (TCRdb year 2020). The library came from the immunoSEQ multiplex PCR assay. TCRdb holds this immuneACCESS table with in-frame rearrangements only. Some clones are missing; in checked studies, unresolved V genes explain under half, and the rest has no known cause. This sample holds over 250,000 clones; 70% to 90% were observed only once. The leading ten clones occupy 5.1% of the sample. The sequenced sample was peripheral blood. The receptors were sampled from a middle-aged man with active or convalescent COVID-19.

The rearrangement joins TRBV7-9 to TRBJ2-2; 8 nucleotides align to TRBD2. The ends lost 5 bases at V and 7 bases at J; junction bases unmatched: 12. CDR1 is SEHNR, CDR2 FQNEAQ, per germline (reference sequence). CDR3 length equals 16 residues. CDR3 loop: CASSPGERELIGELFF. As DNA, the CDR3 is TGTGCCAGCAGCCCGGGGGAGCGGGAGTTAATCGGGGAGCTGTTTTTT.

J is TRBJ2-5 and V is TRBV18; 9 bases are a match to TRBD1. Looked up from germline, CDR1 is KGHSH and CDR2 is LQKENI. J gave up 2 bases and V 1 base, and 11 bases lay outside the gene matches. The CDR3 loop spans 18 amino acids. The CDR3 coding sequence is TGTGCCAGCTCACCACGAACGGACAGGGGAGCGGGGCAAGAGACCCAGTACTTC. This gives the protein CASSPRTDRGAGQETQYF.

The chain recombines TRBV19 with TRBJ2-3; weak D call: TRBD2 (6 bases). Trimming cost V 3 bases and J 0 bases, with 10 bases left between them. The CDR3 runs 15 residues. The germline V gene has CDR1 LNHDA and CDR2 SQIVND (reference sequence). CDR3 in DNA: TGTGCCAGTAGTATTGCGGGACGGAGCACAGATACGCAGTATTTT. Translated, it gives CASSIAGRSTDTQYF.

The J gene is TRBJ1-2, the V gene TRBV18; tentative D call: TRBD1 (5 bases). This CDR3 contains 14 residues. V was trimmed by 2 bases and J by 5 bases, leaving 12 bases between them. Germline-derived CDR1 and CDR2 are KGHSH and LQKENI. The CDR3 DNA follows: TGTGCCAGCTCACCAGGGGCAGCCCCATATGGCTACACCTTC. The encoded protein is CASSPGAAPYGYTF.

The V gene is TRBV21-1, the J gene TRBJ2-5; the table's D call TRBD2 went unverified against the DNA. TRBV21-1 is shown as a pseudogene. The CDR3 is 16 amino acids. The CDR3 bases are TGTGCCAGCAGCAAAGAACTAGCGGGAGCCACCGAGACCCAGTACTTC. As protein: CASSKELAGATETQYF.

The genes are TRBV27 and TRBJ1-2; 8 positions match TRBD1. The CDR3 spans 15 residues. The V and J ends lost 3 bases and 3 bases, in that order; junction bases with no gene match: 6. Germline-derived CDR1 and CDR2 are MNHEY and SMNVEV (reference sequence). CDR3 nucleotide sequence: TGTGCCAGCAGTTTTCTAACAGGGGGTTACTATGGCTACACCTTC. Protein sequence: CASSFLTGGYYGYTF.

This chain uses TRBV2 with TRBJ2-5, with TRBD1 matching 7 bases. CDR3 length equals 15 residues. Germline trimming cut 7 bases from V and 5 bases from J; bases unmatched to any gene: 13. CDR1 and CDR2 from the germline V gene are SNHLY and FYNNEI. The CDR3: CASTPERQGWETQYF. CDR3 nucleotides: TGTGCCAGCACCCCAGAAAGACAGGGCTGGGAGACCCAGTACTTC.

The genes are TRBV27 and TRBJ1-1, with D perhaps matching TRBD1 (5 bases). Trimming cost V 0 bases and J 3 bases, with 8 bases left between them. The CDR3 runs 14 residues. CDR1 and CDR2 from the germline V gene are MNHEY and SMNVEV (reference sequence). In nucleotides, the CDR3 is TGTGCCAGCAGTTTATCCCAGGGTTACACTGAAGCTTTCTTT. Its protein is CASSLSQGYTEAFF.

DNA for the CDR3: TGCGCCAGCAGCCAATACTTGGACAGGGGATCCTACGAGCAGTACTTC. Translation gives CASSQYLDRGSYEQYF. The rearrangement links TRBV4-1 to TRBJ2-7; 9 bases match TRBD1. This CDR3 is 16 amino acids long. The trim removed 2 bases at V and 1 base at J, leaving 6 bases unmatched. Germline CDR1 is MGHRA and CDR2 is YSYEKL.

The chain couples TRBV19 to TRBJ1-4; D gene ambiguous. CDR1 LNHDA and CDR2 SQIVND come from the germline V gene (reference sequence). This CDR3 contains 14 residues. Trimming stripped 8 bases from V and 6 bases from J, with 16 bases between. CDR3 sequence: CASAGRARDEKLFF. CDR3 nucleotide sequence: TGTGCCAGTGCCGGGAGGGCGCGAGATGAAAAACTGTTTTTT.